This T cell receptor (beta chain) was sequenced for a study of shared clonotypes between healthy human individuals. Findings of the study overall: About 5.2% was the fraction of naive CD4 clonotypes found shared across a few donors.

V lost 2 bases and J lost 0; bases outside the gene matches: 0. Germline V gene data show CDR1 as ENHRY and CDR2 as SYGVKD. The CDR3 is 15 amino acids. Naive CD8 populations comprised CD45RO-negative cells positively selected for CCR7, excluding terminally differentiated effector memory CD45RA+ cells. Authors' processing steps: Quality scores were absent from the junction-only immunoSEQ sequences, so filtering differed. Generated by immunoSEQ multiplex PCR, the TCRdb table keeps only in-frame clones and is missing some. V, J and clone size derive from that table, while D and trimming were established from the DNA sequence. The table records about 2,200,000 clones, about 92% of them present only once. Turning to this clone: Its cognate antigen is unknown. The same CDR3 arises from other DNA sequences in this sample as well.

The rearrangement joins TRBV10-3 to TRBJ2-1; TRBD2 agrees at 8 bases. This clonotype was obtained from a man aged 18 to 30 in good health. Some clones in this sample may be carry-over from other donors' samples. Sequences were obtained from naive CD8+ T cells from PBMCs. The CDR3 region has the DNA TGTGCCATCAGTGAGAGCGGGAGCTCCTACAATGAGCAGTTCTTC. Translated: CAISESGSSYNEQFF.